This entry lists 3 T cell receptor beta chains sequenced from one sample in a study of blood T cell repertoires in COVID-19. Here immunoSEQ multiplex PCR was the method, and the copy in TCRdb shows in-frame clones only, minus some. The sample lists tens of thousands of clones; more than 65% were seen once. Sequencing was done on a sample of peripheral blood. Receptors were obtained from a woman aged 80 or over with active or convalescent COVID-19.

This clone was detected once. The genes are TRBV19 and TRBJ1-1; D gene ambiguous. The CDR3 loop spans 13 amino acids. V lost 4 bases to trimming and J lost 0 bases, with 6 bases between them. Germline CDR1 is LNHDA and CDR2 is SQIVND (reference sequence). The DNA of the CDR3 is TGTGCCAGTAGTAGTCAGGTGAACACTGAAGCTTTCTTT. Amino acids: CASSSQVNTEAFF. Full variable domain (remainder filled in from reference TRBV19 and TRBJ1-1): DGGITQSPKYLFRKEGQNVTLSCEQNLNHDAMYWYRQDPGQGLRLIYYSQIVNDFQKGDIAEGYSVSREKKESFPLTVTSAQKNPTAFYLCASSSQVNTEAFFGQGTRLTVV.

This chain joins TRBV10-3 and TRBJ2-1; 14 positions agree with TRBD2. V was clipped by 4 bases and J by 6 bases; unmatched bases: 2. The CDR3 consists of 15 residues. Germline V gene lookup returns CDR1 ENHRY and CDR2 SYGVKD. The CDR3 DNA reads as TGTGCCATCAGTGGACTAGCGGGGGGGCCCAATGAGCAGTTCTTC. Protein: CAISGLAGGPNEQFF.

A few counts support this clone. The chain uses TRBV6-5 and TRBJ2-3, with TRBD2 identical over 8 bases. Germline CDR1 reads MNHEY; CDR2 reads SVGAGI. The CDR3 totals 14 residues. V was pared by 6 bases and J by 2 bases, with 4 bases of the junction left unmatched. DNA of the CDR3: TGTGCCAGCAGACTCGGACTAGCCACAGATACGCAGTATTTT. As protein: CASRLGLATDTQYF.